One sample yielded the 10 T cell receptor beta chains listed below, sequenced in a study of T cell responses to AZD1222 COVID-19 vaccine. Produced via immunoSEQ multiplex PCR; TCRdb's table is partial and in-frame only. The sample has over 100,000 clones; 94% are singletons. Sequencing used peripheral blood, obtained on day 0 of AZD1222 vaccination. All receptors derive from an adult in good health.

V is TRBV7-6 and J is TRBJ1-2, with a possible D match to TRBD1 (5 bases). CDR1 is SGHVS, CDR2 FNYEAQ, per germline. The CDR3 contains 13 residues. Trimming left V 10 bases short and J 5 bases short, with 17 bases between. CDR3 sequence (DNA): TGTGCCATTCGGGGGGGAATCGGATATGGCTACACCTTC. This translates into CAIRGGIGYGYTF.

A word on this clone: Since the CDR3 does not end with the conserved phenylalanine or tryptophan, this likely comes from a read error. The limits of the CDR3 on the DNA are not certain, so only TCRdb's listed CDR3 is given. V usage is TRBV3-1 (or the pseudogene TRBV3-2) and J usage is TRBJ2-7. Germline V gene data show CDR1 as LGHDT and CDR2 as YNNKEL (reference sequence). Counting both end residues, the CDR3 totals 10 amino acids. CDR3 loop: CASSQGPHLL.

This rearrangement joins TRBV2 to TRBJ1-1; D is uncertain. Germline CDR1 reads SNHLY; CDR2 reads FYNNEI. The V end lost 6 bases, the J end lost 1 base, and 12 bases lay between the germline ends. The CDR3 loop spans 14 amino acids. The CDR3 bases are TGTGCCAGCAGGGCGCCCGACGGGAACACTGAAGCTTTCTTT. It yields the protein CASRAPDGNTEAFF. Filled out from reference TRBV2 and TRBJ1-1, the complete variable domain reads EPEVTQTPSHQVTQMGQEVILRCVPISNHLYFYWYRQILGQKVEFLVSFYNNEISEKSEIFDDQFSVERPDGSNFTLKIRSTKLEDSAMYFCASRAPDGNTEAFFGQGTRLTVV.

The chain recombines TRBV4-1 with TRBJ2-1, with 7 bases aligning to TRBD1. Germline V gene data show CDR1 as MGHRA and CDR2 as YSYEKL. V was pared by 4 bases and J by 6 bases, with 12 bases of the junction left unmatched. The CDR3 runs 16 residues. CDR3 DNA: TGCGCCAGCAGCCGAACGCTTGGACAGGATTTCAATGAGCAGTTCTTC. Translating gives CASSRTLGQDFNEQFF.

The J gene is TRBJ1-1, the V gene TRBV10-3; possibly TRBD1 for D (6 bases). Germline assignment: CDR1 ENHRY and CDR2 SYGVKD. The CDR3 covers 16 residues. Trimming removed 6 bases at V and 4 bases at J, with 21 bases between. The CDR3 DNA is TGTGCCATCAGAAGGTCGGACAGCGGGTCGGCCACTGAAGCTTTCTTT. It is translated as CAIRRSDSGSATEAFF.

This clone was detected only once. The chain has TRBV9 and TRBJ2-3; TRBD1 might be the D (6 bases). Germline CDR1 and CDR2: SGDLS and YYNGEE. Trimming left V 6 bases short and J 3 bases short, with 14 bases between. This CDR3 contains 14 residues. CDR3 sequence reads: CASNTGIVTDTQYF. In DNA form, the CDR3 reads TGTGCCAGCAACACAGGGATAGTAACAGATACGCAGTATTTT.

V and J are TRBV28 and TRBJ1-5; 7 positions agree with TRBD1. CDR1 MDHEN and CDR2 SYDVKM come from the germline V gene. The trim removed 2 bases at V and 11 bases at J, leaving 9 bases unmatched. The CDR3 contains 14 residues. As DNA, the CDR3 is TGTGCCAGCAGTTTAGAGACAGGGAAGATTTCCCAGCATTTT. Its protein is CASSLETGKISQHF.

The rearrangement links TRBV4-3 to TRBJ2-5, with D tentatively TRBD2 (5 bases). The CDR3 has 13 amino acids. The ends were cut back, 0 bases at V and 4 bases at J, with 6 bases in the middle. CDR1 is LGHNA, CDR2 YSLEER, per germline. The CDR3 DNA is TGCGCCAGCAGCCAAGATGAGGGAGAGACCCAGTACTTC. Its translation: CASSQDEGETQYF.

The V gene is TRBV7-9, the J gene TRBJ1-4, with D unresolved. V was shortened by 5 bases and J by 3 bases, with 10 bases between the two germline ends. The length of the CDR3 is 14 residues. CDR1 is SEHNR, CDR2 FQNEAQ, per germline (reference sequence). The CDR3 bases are TGTGCCAGCAGCCCCGGGTGGGCTAATGAAAAACTGTTTTTT. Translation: CASSPGWANEKLFF.

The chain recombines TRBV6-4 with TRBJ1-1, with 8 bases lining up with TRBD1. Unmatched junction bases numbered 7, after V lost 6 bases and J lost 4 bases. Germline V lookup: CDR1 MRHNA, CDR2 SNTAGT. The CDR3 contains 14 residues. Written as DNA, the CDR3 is TGTGCCAGCAGGGCTAACAGGGGGGGCACTGAAGCTTTCTTT. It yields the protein CASRANRGGTEAFF.